The TCR beta chain under discussion was sequenced for a study of regulatory T cells in long-lasting Graves disease. Through Arm-PCR of CDR3 regions and iRepertoire HTBI primers, TCR beta libraries were built. TCRdb used MiXCR to reprocess the multiplex PCR reads, holding one entry per CDR3 protein. The sample holds 360,000 or so distinct CDR3 sequences, 10% to 15% seen once. A remark on this clonotype: Its cognate antigen is unknown.

V lost 6 bases and J 2 bases, leaving 12 bases between the germline ends. Germline CDR1 SGHTA, CDR2 FQGNSA. The CDR3 is 14 residues long. General study findings and limits: Persistent disease showed a preference for TRBV28, TRBJ1-2 and TRBJ2-5.

The time point here: newly diagnosed GD, antithyroid drugs for less than 3 months. Following extraction of RNA from PBMCs, that RNA was used to make the TCR library. These same records also appear under a second study, on T cells in Graves' hyperthyroidism and ophthalmopathy. That publication notes: Across 18 months, stable Graves' hyperthyroidism was marked by no progression to ophthalmopathy. The HTBI primer set drove a first-round RT-PCR of the TCR CDR3. Blood held most thyroid clonotypes expanded above 0.001 frequency.

The sample in question was peripheral blood mononuclear cells (PBMCs), obtained at new diagnosis, from a patient treated with antithyroid drugs. This chain joins TRBV7-2 and TRBJ2-3, with a weak D call TRBD2 (5 bases). The receptor's source is a woman between 18 and 30 years old with Graves disease. The CDR3 sequence: CASSWGVNTDTQYF. CDR3 sequence (DNA): TGTGCCAGCAGTTGGGGAGTTAACACAGATACGCAGTATTTT.